These 10 T cell receptor beta chains came from one sample sequenced in a study of yellow fever vaccine responses in identical twins. Each CDR3 protein gets one entry after TCRdb re-called the RT-PCR reads with MiXCR. The sample lists approximately 32,000 distinct CDR3 sequences, about 61% occurring once. The sequences come from T cells from blood (PBMCs), unsorted or a sorted subset (not recorded which), collected before or after yellow fever vaccination (not recorded which). These receptors came from a woman in her late teens or twenties who received the yellow fever vaccine.

The chain joins TRBV18 to TRBJ2-7; D is unclear. This CDR3 is built from 14 residues. V lost 3 bases and J 2 bases, leaving 11 bases between the germline ends. CDR1 is KGHSH, CDR2 LQKENI, per germline. The CDR3 spells CASSPENGPYEQYF. The CDR3 nucleotides read TGTGCCAGCTCACCCGAGAATGGGCCCTACGAGCAGTACTTC.

The chain is built from TRBV7-6 and TRBJ2-5; 10 nucleotides match TRBD1. CDR3 length: 16 amino acids. V shed 6 bases, J shed 1 base, and the junction held 8 bases outside the gene matches. Germline CDR1 SGHVS, CDR2 FNYEAQ. CDR3 region: CASSPGQGGIQETQYF. CDR3 nucleotide sequence: TGTGCCAGCAGTCCTGGACAGGGGGGTATCCAAGAGACCCAGTACTTC. Full variable domain (rest looked up from reference TRBV7-6 and TRBJ2-5): GAGVSQSPRYKVTKRGQDVALRCDPISGHVSLYWYRQALGQGPEFLTYFNYEAQQDKSGLPNDRFSAERPEGSISTLTIQRTEQRDSAMYRCASSPGQGGIQETQYFGPGTRLLVL.

This chain links TRBV5-6 with TRBJ2-2, with 15 positions matching TRBD2. The CDR3 contains 17 residues. Germline V CDR1 and CDR2: SGHDT, YYEEEE. V was clipped by 3 bases and J by 7 bases; unmatched bases: 7. The CDR3: CASSYSGLAGGSGELFF. The CDR3 region has the DNA TGTGCCAGCAGCTATTCGGGACTAGCGGGAGGCAGCGGGGAGCTGTTTTTT.

This clonotype was observed a few times. V and J are TRBV10-3 and TRBJ2-7, with D unresolved. Trimming removed 4 bases from V and 7 bases from J, with 11 bases in between. Germline assignment: CDR1 ENHRY and CDR2 SYGVKD. The CDR3 totals 12 residues. The CDR3 nucleotides read TGTGCCATCAGTGGGTGGGCAGAGGAGCAGTACTTC. Residues: CAISGWAEEQYF.

The chain uses TRBV15 and TRBJ2-7, with D unclear. The CDR3 spans 13 residues. CDR1 is LNHNV, CDR2 YYDKDF, per germline (reference sequence). V was trimmed by 0 bases and J by 6 bases, leaving 9 bases between them. In DNA form, the CDR3 reads TGTGCCACCAGCAGAGATCAGGCTCTCGAGCAGTACGTC. Translated, it gives CATSRDQALEQYV.

The chain couples TRBV19 to TRBJ2-1; D is undetermined. The CDR3 extends over 16 amino acids. With 5 bases removed from V and 2 bases from J, the gap between germline ends came to 16 bases. The germline gives CDR1 LNHDA, CDR2 SQIVND (reference sequence). CDR3 DNA: TGTGCCAGTAGTTTCGGTTCGAGTGGCGCCTACAATGAGCAGTTCTTC. Encoded protein: CASSFGSSGAYNEQFF.

The chain links TRBV11-2 to TRBJ2-3, with 11 bases lining up with TRBD2. This CDR3 contains 15 residues. Losses at the gene ends were 0 bases for V and 7 bases for J; bases not matched to a gene: 3. CDR1 is SGHAT, CDR2 FQNNGV, per germline. CDR3 DNA: TGTGCCAGCAGCTTAGAGTTAGCGGGGGGGAATACGCAGTATTTT. It encodes CASSLELAGGNTQYF.

Here the CDR3 reads CASSSGLAPKTQYF. CDR3 in DNA: TGTGCCAGCAGCTCCGGACTAGCGCCCAAGACCCAGTACTTC. V gene TRBV11-2 combines with J gene TRBJ2-5; 9 bases agree with TRBD2. CDR3 length: 14 residues. CDR1 SGHAT and CDR2 FQNNGV come from the germline V gene. V lost 4 bases and J lost 6; bases outside the gene matches: 6. The full variable domain, with the rest looked up from reference TRBV11-2 and TRBJ2-5, is EAGVAQSPRYKIIEKRQSVAFWCNPISGHATLYWYQQILGQGPKLLIQFQNNGVVDDSQLPKDRFSAERLKGVDSTLKIQPAKLEDSAVYLCASSSGLAPKTQYFGPGTRLLVL.

V gene TRBV5-4 combines with J gene TRBJ1-5; 7 nucleotides align to TRBD1. The CDR3 has 14 residues. CDR1 and CDR2 from the germline V gene are SGHNT and YYREEE (reference sequence). V trimming: 4 bases; J trimming: 6 bases; junction bases outside the gene matches: 7. Here the CDR3 reads CASSIDRAAQPQHF. In nucleotides, the CDR3 is TGTGCCAGCAGCATCGACAGGGCAGCTCAGCCCCAGCATTTT.

The chain joins TRBV18 to TRBJ1-2, with a tentative D call TRBD1 (5 bases). Per germline, CDR1 KGHSH and CDR2 LQKENI. V was pared by 2 bases and J by 4 bases, with 8 bases between. CDR3 length: 13 residues. This chain's CDR3 is CASSPWGGYGYTF. Here the CDR3 DNA reads TGTGCCAGCTCACCATGGGGCGGCTATGGCTACACCTTC.